This TCR beta chain was documented in a study of OX40 agonist ivuxolimab in advanced cancers. The wider study: The study gave patients intravenous ivuxolimab at 0.01 to 10 mg/kg every 2 weeks. Findings and limits, study-wide: Within 6 weeks, CD4+ and CD8+ blood T cells expanded clonally at 0.1 to 3.0 mg/kg.

Assay: immunoSEQ multiplex PCR; the TCRdb copy retains only in-frame clones and omits some. The data show approximately 50,000 clones, about 80% seen once. In regard to this clone: Antigen unknown.

V gave up 2 bases and J gave up 9 bases, with 8 bases separating them. Germline loops: CDR1 SGHVS, CDR2 FNYEAQ. CDR3 length equals 12 residues. Blood specimens came from baseline, cycle 4 day 1, and cycle 7 day 1. The chain links TRBV7-6 to TRBJ1-3; D uncertain. The TCR comes from an adult with an advanced solid tumor such as melanoma, head and neck, liver or kidney cancer. Sequencing was performed on CD4+ or CD8+ T cells sorted from blood, taken in a trial of the OX40 agonist ivuxolimab. In nucleotides, the CDR3 is TGTGCCAGCAGCTTATCCGGAGGCACCATATATTTT. Encoded protein: CASSLSGGTIYF. The full variable domain, its missing parts supplied by reference TRBV7-6 and TRBJ1-3, is GAGVSQSPRYKVTKRGQDVALRCDPISGHVSLYWYRQALGQGPEFLTYFNYEAQQDKSGLPNDRFSAERPEGSISTLTIQRTEQRDSAMYRCASSLSGGTIYFGEGSWLTVV.